This record covers a single TCR beta chain. Its antigen remains unidentified. No base quality information exists; no much larger clone differs at one position. These data originate in a study of blood T cell repertoires in COVID-19 (dated by TCRdb to between 2020 and 2021). A note on the overall study: Samples covering the acute and convalescent phases of COVID-19 were provided by collaborators in the United States, Italy and Spain. The prospective study material was composed of cDNA or gDNA derived from T cells, B-cell-depleted T cells, or PBMCs. The dataset comprised deeply sampled blood TCRbeta repertoires from subjects exposed to, actively infected with, or recovered from COVID-19. The repertoires were released in a freely available public database intended as a resource for research on the immune response to SARS-CoV-2. Samples were obtained from the ongoing ImmuneRACE study (first 160 participants) and from 950 to 1,500 subjects provided by 6 global collaborators. Sample metadata almost always included a de-identified subject ID, COVID-19 status, age in years and sex. Where available, HLA class I and class II types were taken from metadata supplied by the sample provider and were not determined by assay-based typing. Points the paper makes about the study in general: Clinical and demographic metadata were provided uncurated, with the amount varying by source and participant.

TCRbeta CDR3 regions were amplified from genomic DNA by means of the immunoSEQ Assay, a bias-controlled multiplex PCR. The study's own analysis went as follows. The number of nucleated cells in each sample was estimated from the amplification of reference gene primers within the assay. Sequence reads were collapsed and filtered to measure the absolute abundance of every unique TCRbeta CDR3 rearrangement. Productive Simpson clonality was computed per sample as the square root of Simpson's diversity index over productive rearrangements. TCRdb retrieved this table from immuneACCESS and kept in-frame rearrangements only. Not all clones are present; in checked studies, unresolved V genes account for under half, and no reason is known for the remainder. V and J calls and clone size are those listed in that table; D and trimming were worked out from the DNA. The sample contains about 210,000 clones, about 92% of them found a single time. The ten largest clones take up around 1.2% of the sample.

Each collaborating institution followed its own protocols to collect whole blood in K2EDTA tubes. For TCRbeta analysis, collaborators shipped samples as frozen whole blood, isolated PBMCs, or DNA extracted from either of those sample types. The CDR3 numbers 12 residues from cysteine through phenylalanine. Only CDR3 DNA is held: 36 bases, read in frame from base 1. V trim: 7 bases; J trim: 5 bases; unmatched bases: 3. CDR1 MNHNY and CDR2 SVGAGI were looked up in the germline V gene (reference sequence). Here the chain combines TRBV6-6 and TRBJ2-5, with 8 middle bases fitting TRBD1. The sequencing sample was made of peripheral blood. The sequence was collected from a man younger than 45 with acute or convalescent COVID-19. In nucleotide form, the sequence is TGTGCCAGCAACAGGGGGGAGGAGACCCAGTACTTC. Translated, this gives CASNRGEETQYF.